This passage covers 20 T cell receptor beta chains from one sample sequenced in a study of blood T cells in healthy people across ages. Then a second PCR, running roughly 7 to 11 cycles, was carried out with a sample-barcoded 5' primer and a J-beta primer mix. TCRdb recomputed calls from the 5' RACE reads with MiXCR, one row per CDR3 protein. The table shows under 800,000 distinct CDR3 sequences, with roughly 43% occurring only once. The sequenced sample consisted of blood. The receptors originated from a woman aged 55-75 years in good health.

This chain uses TRBV7-2 with TRBJ2-7; D is uncertain. There are 15 residues in the CDR3. V lost 2 bases and J 0 bases, leaving 11 bases between the germline ends. Germline CDR1 is SGHTA and CDR2 is FQGNSA. CDR3 region: CASSLMAASSYEQYF. DNA of the CDR3: TGTGCCAGCAGCTTAATGGCAGCAAGCTCCTACGAGCAGTACTTC.

This clonotype was picked up a small number of times. The V gene is TRBV6-6, the J gene TRBJ2-7; 7 bases map to TRBD2. V was pared by 7 bases and J by 7 bases, with 10 bases of the junction left unmatched. Germline V gives CDR1 MNHNY, CDR2 SVGAGI (reference sequence). The CDR3 is made up of 13 amino acids. The CDR3 here is CASIGLGGREQYF. CDR3 coding DNA: TGTGCCAGCATCGGACTAGGCGGAAGAGAGCAGTACTTC.

The genes are TRBV2 and TRBJ2-4; D might be TRBD1 (7 bases). Trimming shortened V by 6 bases and J by 0 bases, and 21 bases separated the two germline ends. The germline gives CDR1 SNHLY, CDR2 FYNNEI. The CDR3 length is 18 residues. The CDR3 reads CASRAHPDRDLAKNIQYF. DNA of the CDR3: TGTGCCAGCAGAGCCCACCCTGACAGGGACTTAGCCAAAAACATTCAGTACTTC.

This clonotype appeared many times. Written as DNA, the CDR3 is TGTGCCAGCAGCCAAGTGCTAGCGACCAATGAGCAGTTCTTC. It codes for CASSQVLATNEQFF. V usage is TRBV3-1 and J usage is TRBJ2-1; perhaps TRBD2 as D (6 bases). Germline loops: CDR1 LGHDT, CDR2 YNNKEL (reference sequence). V was trimmed by 1 base and J by 6 bases, leaving 10 bases between them. The CDR3 loop spans 14 amino acids.

In this sample, this clonotype turned up once. The V gene is TRBV28, the J gene TRBJ2-1; D call uncertain. Gene TRBJ2-7 matches the end of the DNA better, so the J call may be wrong. CDR3 length: 15 amino acids. The germline V gene has CDR1 MDHEN and CDR2 SYDVKM. CDR3 sequence: CASSLQVSSYNEQYF. The CDR3 bases are TGTGCCAGCAGTTTACAGGTTAGCTCCTACAATGAGCAGTACTTC.

This chain links TRBV5-6 with TRBJ1-4; D gene uncertain. V lost 0 bases to trimming and J lost 8 bases, with 8 bases between them. Germline lookup yields CDR1 SGHDT and CDR2 YYEEEE. This CDR3 region has 13 residues. CDR3 sequence reads: CASSLGNREKLFF. CDR3 bases: TGTGCCAGCAGCTTGGGTAACCGGGAAAAACTGTTTTTT. Complete variable domain (other parts from reference TRBV5-6 and TRBJ1-4): DAGVTQSPTHLIKTRGQQVTLRCSPKSGHDTVSWYQQALGQGPQFIFQYYEEEERQRGNFPDRFSGHQFPNYSSELNVNALLLGDSALYLCASSLGNREKLFFGSGTQLSVL.

J is TRBJ2-3 and V is TRBV6-5; D is unclear. The germline V and J ends were trimmed by 2 bases and 4 bases, with 10 bases remaining between them. This CDR3 has 14 residues. The germline V gene encodes CDR1 MNHEY and CDR2 SVGAGI. This CDR3 reads CASSYHDVADTQYF. The CDR3 DNA reads as TGTGCCAGCAGTTACCATGATGTAGCAGATACGCAGTATTTT.

This clonotype was picked up one time. The V and J genes are TRBV7-3 and TRBJ2-5, with 11 bases matching TRBD2. The CDR3 is 13 residues long. In germline, CDR1 is SGHTA, CDR2 FQGTGA. Unmatched junction bases numbered 7, after V lost 5 bases and J lost 11 bases. CDR3 amino acids: CASSPETSGEQYF. The CDR3 nucleotides read TGTGCCAGCAGCCCCGAGACTAGCGGGGAGCAGTACTTC.

This chain joins TRBV7-2 and TRBJ2-6; D unresolved. Germline assignment: CDR1 SGHTA and CDR2 FQGNSA. The CDR3 totals 16 residues. V lost 5 bases and J 0 bases, leaving 11 bases between the germline ends. The DNA of the CDR3 is TGTGCCAGCAGCGCTCGCGCCCCCTCTGGGGCCAACGTCCTGACTTTC. It codes for CASSARAPSGANVLTF.

This clonotype was detected a few times. V usage is TRBV11-2 and J usage is TRBJ2-4; 9 bases are shared with TRBD1. Unmatched junction bases numbered 10, after V lost 2 bases and J lost 8 bases. This CDR3 has 16 amino acids. The V gene's germline CDR1 is SGHAT and CDR2 FQNNGV. This CDR3 is CASSLRAGQGGDIQYF. The CDR3 region has the DNA TGTGCCAGCAGCTTAAGGGCGGGACAGGGAGGAGACATTCAGTACTTC.

Turning to this clonotype: At one of its ends the junction is not consistent with the germline gene, which may arise from a read error. V is TRBV5-1 and J is TRBJ2-5; no clear D gene. CDR3 length: 12 residues. Per germline, CDR1 SGHRS and CDR2 YFSETQ. CDR3 sequence (DNA): TGCTCCAGCAGCTCTAGCCAAGAGACCCAGTACTTC. Amino acid sequence: CSSSSSQETQYF.

This clonotype appeared a single time. This chain uses TRBV7-2 with TRBJ2-2; D gene ambiguous. Germline CDR1 SGHTA, CDR2 FQGNSA. The V gene lost 1 base and the J gene lost 1 base, with 7 bases spanning the gap. The CDR3 has 15 residues. DNA of the CDR3: TGTGCCAGCAGCTTAGTGCCGAAGAACACCGGGGAGCTGTTTTTT. Its translation: CASSLVPKNTGELFF.

As for this clonotype: The junction differs from germline at one of its ends, possibly a read error. V usage is TRBV28 and J usage is TRBJ2-7; 11 bases line up with TRBD2. This CDR3 region has 15 residues. In germline, CDR1 is MDHEN, CDR2 SYDVKM. CDR3 DNA sequence: TGTGCCAGCAGGGATTCGGGACTAGCGGACTACGTGCAGTACTTC. Translating it yields CASRDSGLADYVQYF.

This chain connects TRBV7-6 to TRBJ2-1; 12 bases agree with TRBD2. The length of the CDR3 is 19 residues. V gave up 2 bases and J gave up 6 bases; unmatched junction bases: 14. From germline, CDR1 is SGHVS and CDR2 FNYEAQ. In DNA form, the CDR3 reads TGTGCCAGCAGCTTATACTATACGTCTAGCGGGGGGGGTTTCAATGAGCAGTTCTTC. As protein: CASSLYYTSSGGGFNEQFF.

This clonotype has only a few counts. This sequence may be a read error, since a much larger clone differs from it by one base. V usage is TRBV5-1 and J usage is TRBJ2-1; 13 bases map to TRBD2. The DNA end lines up better with TRBJ2-7; the J call may be wrong. This CDR3 region has 17 residues. Germline assignment: CDR1 SGHRS and CDR2 YFSETQ. The CDR3 coding sequence is TGCGCCAGCGCGACTAGCGGGAGGCCGAGCTCCTACAATGAGCAGTACTTC. It specifies CASATSGRPSSYNEQYF.

This clonotype was seen more than once but under ten times. The chain has TRBV2 and TRBJ2-1; TRBD2 aligns across 11 bases. The junction had 7 bases not matched to a gene; V was cut back by 5 bases and J by 10 bases. The V gene's germline CDR1 is SNHLY and CDR2 FYNNEI. This CDR3 is 14 amino acids long. For the CDR3, the DNA is TGTGCCAGCAGTTATAGCGGGGGGGCGGGAGAGCAGTTCTTC. Translation: CASSYSGGAGEQFF. Full variable domain (outside the CDR3, taken from reference TRBV2 and TRBJ2-1): EPEVTQTPSHQVTQMGQEVILRCVPISNHLYFYWYRQILGQKVEFLVSFYNNEISEKSEIFDDQFSVERPDGSNFTLKIRSTKLEDSAMYFCASSYSGGAGEQFFGPGTRLTVL.

This rearrangement joins TRBV2 to TRBJ1-3; D is undetermined. Trimming removed 7 bases from V and 0 bases from J, with 10 bases in between. Per the germline V gene, CDR1 is SNHLY and CDR2 is FYNNEI. CDR3 length: 14 residues. Here the CDR3 DNA reads TGTGCCAGCACTGGCAGCAACTCTGGAAACACCATATATTTT. It yields the protein CASTGSNSGNTIYF.

This chain uses TRBV7-2 with TRBJ2-7; D is perhaps TRBD2 (6 bases). The ends were cut back, 5 bases at V and 2 bases at J, with 13 bases in the middle. The V gene's germline CDR1 is SGHTA and CDR2 FQGNSA. The CDR3 consists of 14 residues. In DNA, the CDR3 is TGTGCCAGCAGCGAAAGGGGACTGGCCTACGAGCAGTACTTC. Its translation: CASSERGLAYEQYF.

This clonotype was seen a few times. The chain uses TRBV6-5 and TRBJ2-1, with TRBD2 matching over 9 bases. CDR1 and CDR2 (germline): MNHEY, SVGAGI. This CDR3 region has 15 residues. Trimming removed 7 bases from V and 2 bases from J; junction bases left unmatched: 6. CDR3 sequence (DNA): TGTGCCAGCACCTCGGCGGGGGGGGCCTACAATGAGCAGTTCTTC. Translated: CASTSAGGAYNEQFF.

V and J are TRBV11-2 and TRBJ2-3; D is unresolved. The length of the CDR3 is 13 residues. CDR1 SGHAT and CDR2 FQNNGV come from the germline V gene. V lost 1 base to trimming and J lost 14 bases, with 16 bases between them. CDR3 sequence (DNA): TGTGCCAGCAGCTTAGCCGGGTCCAGATACGCGTATTTT. This translates into CASSLAGSRYAYF.